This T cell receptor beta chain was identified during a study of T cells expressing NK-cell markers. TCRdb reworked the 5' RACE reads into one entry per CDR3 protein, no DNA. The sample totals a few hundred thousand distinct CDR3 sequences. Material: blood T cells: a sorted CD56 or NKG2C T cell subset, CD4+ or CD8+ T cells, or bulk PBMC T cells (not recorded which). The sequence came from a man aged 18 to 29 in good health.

This CDR3 reads CASSLAEGGELFF. The chain couples TRBV12-3 or TRBV12-4 to TRBJ2-2; TCRdb proposes TRBD2, but this gene call is untestable without DNA. The CDR3 loop spans 13 amino acids.